The 5 T cell receptor beta chains below were found in one sample sequenced in a study of blood T cell repertoires in COVID-19. Only in-frame clones appear in the TCRdb table, and some are missing; sequencing was by immunoSEQ multiplex PCR. The table has around 250,000 clones, about 80% seen once; the top ten hold 1.9%. Sequenced material: peripheral blood. Source of these receptors: a woman of 80 years or more with acute or convalescent COVID-19.

This clone was counted at least ten times. The J gene is TRBJ2-2, the V gene TRBV7-6, with 8 bases fitting TRBD1. V dropped 3 bases and J dropped 4; count of bases not matched to a gene: 4. Germline V gene sequence: CDR1 SGHVS, CDR2 FNYEAQ. This CDR3 has 15 amino acids. The CDR3 DNA sequence: TGTGCCAGCAGCTTGACAGGGGCCAGCACCGGGGAGCTGTTTTTT. Protein sequence: CASSLTGASTGELFF.

J is TRBJ2-3 and V is TRBV4-3; the match to TRBD2 covers 12 bases. This CDR3 has 17 residues. Trimming cost V 4 bases and J 4 bases; bases outside gene matches: 9. CDR1 is LGHNA and CDR2 is YSLEER in the germline V gene. The DNA of the CDR3 is TGCGCCAGCAGCCCCATGGCGCTAGCGGGGGGGGCAGATACGCAGTATTTT. Translated: CASSPMALAGGADTQYF.

This rearrangement joins TRBV5-1 to TRBJ2-2, with 9 bases matching TRBD1. The V gene's germline CDR1 is SGHRS and CDR2 YFSETQ. After removal of 4 bases from V and 5 bases from J, the junction contained 6 bases not matched to a gene. The CDR3 extends over 15 amino acids. DNA of the CDR3: TGCGCCAGCAGCGCTACGACAGGGGGGACCGGGGAGCTGTTTTTT. As protein: CASSATTGGTGELFF.

The chain employs TRBV27 and TRBJ1-2; no clear D. V lost 6 bases, J lost 6 bases, and 17 bases lay in between. CDR1 is MNHEY and CDR2 is SMNVEV in the germline V gene (reference sequence). This CDR3 spans 14 amino acids. This CDR3 reads CASSRRSTGNGYTF. CDR3 DNA: TGTGCCAGCAGCCGACGATCGACCGGGAATGGCTACACCTTC.

The chain links TRBV5-6 to TRBJ2-2; D uncertain. V lost 5 bases and J lost 7, with 12 bases in between. Germline CDR1 is SGHDT and CDR2 is YYEEEE. The CDR3 has 13 amino acids. The CDR3, as DNA: TGTGCCAGCAGTTCGAACATGTTCGGGGAGCTGTTTTTT. Protein: CASSSNMFGELFF.